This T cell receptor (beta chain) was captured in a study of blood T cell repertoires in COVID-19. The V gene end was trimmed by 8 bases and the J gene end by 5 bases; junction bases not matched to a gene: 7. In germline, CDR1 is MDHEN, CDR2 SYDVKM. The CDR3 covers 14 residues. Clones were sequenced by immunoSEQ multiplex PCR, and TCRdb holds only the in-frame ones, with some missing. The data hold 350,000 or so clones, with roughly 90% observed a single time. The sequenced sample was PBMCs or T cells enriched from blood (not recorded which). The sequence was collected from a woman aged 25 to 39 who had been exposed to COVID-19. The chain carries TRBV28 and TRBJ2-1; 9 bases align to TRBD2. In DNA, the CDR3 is TGTGCCAGCTTTAGCGGGAGTGTGGACAATGAGCAGTTCTTC. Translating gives CASFSGSVDNEQFF.